The 14 T cell receptor beta chains presented below share a single source sample, sequenced in a study of spatial heterogeneity in lung cancer. TCRdb passed the 5' RACE reads through MiXCR, listing each CDR3 protein once. The repertoire includes around 2,900 distinct CDR3 sequences, approximately 17% of them detected once, and less than 85% sits in the top ten. Indicated time point: sample taken at primary tumor resection. Without sorting, whole RNA was sequenced from tumor, nontumor lung or frozen PBMC. This specimen was PBMCs, taken at surgery. The receptors were sampled from a female donor with early-stage non-small cell lung cancer.

This clonotype was observed many times. The V gene is TRBV20-1, the J gene TRBJ2-3; TRBD2 agrees at 12 bases. Germline values: CDR1 DFQATT, CDR2 SNEGSKA (reference sequence). CDR3 size: 17 residues. The junction had 8 bases not matched to a gene; V was cut back by 0 bases and J by 4 bases. Written as DNA, the CDR3 is TGCAGTGCTAGAGATGGCACTAGCGGGAGGATCCCAGATACGCAGTATTTT. This translates into CSARDGTSGRIPDTQYF.

This clonotype was counted only a few times. This sequence joins TRBV6-1 and TRBJ2-1; no reliable D call. V was trimmed by 8 bases and J by 6 bases, leaving 8 bases between them. The germline V gene has CDR1 MNHNS and CDR2 SASEGT. CDR3 length: 11 residues. CDR3 sequence reads: CASLRANEQFF. The CDR3, as DNA: TGTGCCAGCCTTCGGGCCAATGAGCAGTTCTTC.

This clonotype was found many times. The J gene is TRBJ2-1, the V gene TRBV19; 10 bases line up with TRBD1. Unmatched junction bases numbered 10, after V lost 3 bases and J lost 5 bases. This CDR3 spans 17 amino acids. Germline-derived CDR1 and CDR2 are LNHDA and SQIVND (reference sequence). This CDR3 reads CASSINYPGTGDNEQFF. For the CDR3, the DNA is TGTGCCAGTAGTATCAATTATCCCGGGACAGGGGACAATGAGCAGTTCTTC.

This clonotype was detected ten times or more. This chain joins TRBV29-1 and TRBJ2-7, with a tentative D call TRBD2 (7 bases). V was clipped by 6 bases and J by 4 bases, with 10 bases between them. This CDR3 has 11 residues. Germline CDR1 is SQVTM and CDR2 is ANQGSEA. CDR3 residues: CSVAGQYEQYF. CDR3 nucleotides: TGCAGCGTAGCGGGACAATACGAGCAGTACTTC.

This clonotype came up many times. The rearrangement uses TRBV6-5 and TRBJ2-1, with 10 bases lining up with TRBD2. V trimming: 2 bases; J trimming: 10 bases; junction bases outside the gene matches: 11. The length of the CDR3 is 16 residues. The germline V gene has CDR1 MNHEY and CDR2 SVGAGI. The CDR3 region is CASSYQASGRLKEQFF. Written as DNA, the CDR3 is TGTGCCAGCAGTTACCAGGCTAGCGGGAGACTGAAAGAGCAGTTCTTC.

There are many counts of this clonotype. The rearrangement links TRBV5-5 to TRBJ2-1; 9 bases map to TRBD2. The germline V gene has CDR1 SGHKS and CDR2 YYEKEE (reference sequence). V was pared by 0 bases and J by 8 bases, with 9 bases of the junction left unmatched. This CDR3 is built from 16 residues. CDR3 residues: CASSLGGGRAGDEQFF. Here the CDR3 DNA reads TGTGCCAGCAGCTTGGGAGGCGGGAGGGCCGGGGATGAGCAGTTCTTC.

The chain combines TRBV28 with TRBJ2-1; 10 bases are a match to TRBD2. The CDR3 extends over 12 amino acids. V was pared by 9 bases and J by 15 bases, with 11 bases of the junction left unmatched. The germline gives CDR1 MDHEN, CDR2 SYDVKM. DNA of the CDR3: TGTGCCAGTTCTAGCGGGAGCCGGTCCCCGTTCTTC. Encoded protein: CASSSGSRSPFF.

This clonotype was seen many times. The gene calls are TRBV7-2 and TRBJ2-3; D unclear. Germline loops: CDR1 SGHTA, CDR2 FQGNSA. The V gene lost 2 bases and the J gene lost 2 bases, with 5 bases spanning the gap. The CDR3 consists of 13 residues. CDR3 amino acids: CASSLITTDTQYF. The CDR3, as DNA: TGTGCCAGCAGCTTAATAACCACAGATACGCAGTATTTT.

This rearrangement joins TRBV7-2 to TRBJ2-3, with 13 bases that match TRBD2. CDR3 length equals 16 residues. Germline values: CDR1 SGHTA, CDR2 FQGNSA. V lost 3 bases, J lost 1 base, and 1 base stayed unmatched. CDR3 DNA sequence: TGTGCCAGCAGCTTCGGACTAGCGGGGGGCACAGATACGCAGTATTTT. Translated: CASSFGLAGGTDTQYF.

This clonotype was recorded at least ten times. This chain uses TRBV19 with TRBJ2-1; TRBD2 might be the D (6 bases). V was shortened by 5 bases and J by 0 bases, with 11 bases between the two germline ends. Germline lookup yields CDR1 LNHDA and CDR2 SQIVND (reference sequence). The length of the CDR3 is 15 residues. In DNA, the CDR3 is TGTGCCAGTAGTTTAGCGGCCAGCTCCTACAATGAGCAGTTCTTC. Translated: CASSLAASSYNEQFF. The complete variable domain, with remaining parts taken from reference TRBV19 and TRBJ2-1, reads DGGITQSPKYLFRKEGQNVTLSCEQNLNHDAMYWYRQDPGQGLRLIYYSQIVNDFQKGDIAEGYSVSREKKESFPLTVTSAQKNPTAFYLCASSLAASSYNEQFFGPGTRLTVL.

A few counts support this clonotype. The V call is TRBV7-2, the J call TRBJ2-2; D possibly matches TRBD1 or TRBD2 (5 bases each). The CDR3 totals 17 residues. Between the trimmed V and J ends, which lost 5 bases and 4 bases, there was a span of 20 bases. The germline V gene encodes CDR1 SGHTA and CDR2 FQGNSA. The CDR3, as DNA: TGTGCCAGCAGCCTCCTACAGTTGGGGGTCGGCACCGGGGAGCTGTTTTTT. Translating gives CASSLLQLGVGTGELFF.

This clonotype was found many times. The V and J genes are TRBV27 and TRBJ2-7; D call uncertain. Germline CDR1 and CDR2: MNHEY and SMNVEV (reference sequence). Trimming cost V 1 base and J 0 bases, with 4 bases left between them. The length of the CDR3 is 13 residues. The CDR3 sequence: CASSLYSSYEQYF. The CDR3 DNA follows: TGTGCCAGCAGTTTATACAGCTCCTACGAGCAGTACTTC.

V gene TRBV29-1 combines with J gene TRBJ2-7; D remains unclear. Germline V gene data show CDR1 as SQVTM and CDR2 as ANQGSEA. The CDR3 totals 12 residues. Trimming removed 3 bases at V and 3 bases at J, with 9 bases between. In DNA form, the CDR3 reads TGCAGCGTTGACGACTTGAACTACGAGCAGTACTTC. Translation: CSVDDLNYEQYF.

Ten or more counts support this clonotype. This chain connects TRBV7-2 to TRBJ2-3; possibly TRBD2 for D (5 bases). Trimming took off 3 bases at V and 7 bases at J, with 17 bases between the two ends. Germline CDR1 is SGHTA and CDR2 is FQGNSA. The CDR3 is 15 amino acids. CDR3 in amino acids: CASSFAGLPRNTQYF. The CDR3 DNA follows: TGTGCCAGCAGCTTCGCCGGACTGCCTCGGAATACGCAGTATTTT.